This record looks at one TCR beta chain sequence and its context. This clonotype was observed many times. The antigen it recognizes is unknown. No much larger clone exists at a distance of one base, and base qualities are not known. The record originates from a study of prognosis after radiotherapy for stage I lung cancer (dated by TCRdb to 2020 to 2023). Describing the broader study: Between early 2018 and 2019, around 19 stage I NSCLC patients were enrolled in Nanjing, China. Newly diagnosed primary stage I lung tumors were found in roughly 13 patients, while oligometastatic NSCLC after surgical resection of the primary tumor was found in 4 to 6. All patients were regarded as medically inoperable, because of comorbidities in about eleven patients and refusal of surgery in six or seven patients. The cohort comprised 13 men and 5 or 6 women with a median age of around 73 years, ranging from about 50 to 84 years. Squamous cell carcinoma histology was identified in over five patients, and adenocarcinoma histology was identified in twelve patients. Image-guided IMRT or VMAT was used to deliver SBRT in 3 to 5 fractions at a biologically effective dose of at least 100 Gy. No patient received concurrent therapy alongside SBRT. About 20% of the 19 patients developed distant metastases after SBRT, at a median of around 7 months; the other 15 showed no significant progression. This study profiled peripheral blood TCR beta repertoires from stage I NSCLC patients before and after stereotactic body radiotherapy and linked the repertoires to distant failure. For each of the 20 or so patients, one blood sample was taken before SBRT and one after, so the study sequenced around 40 samples in total.

Two rounds of multiplex PCR on genomic DNA were used to amplify the TCR beta CDR3 region. In the first PCR round, primers specific to each TRBV and TRBJ gene were used, and the primer sequences were filed in Chinese patent CN105087789A. Universal primers were used in the second PCR round. The Roche High Pure PCR Template Preparation Kit was used to extract genomic DNA from frozen PBMCs. An Illumina HiSeq 3000 was used to sequence the libraries paired-end with 151 bp reads. In the paper's pipeline: CutAdapt was used to discard raw reads that did not contain the multiplex PCR primer sequences. PEAR was used to merge high-quality paired reads into contigs. MiXCR assigned TRB V, D and J gene segments to each contig by aligning to reference sequences. CDR3 sequences were clustered by base quality and sequence similarity to remove sequencing errors. Diversity was calculated as Shannon entropy divided by the natural log of the number of productive TCR sequences. One minus Shannon entropy divided by the natural log of the number of unique clonotypes was used as the definition of clonality. The Youden index of ROC curves was used to select progression-free survival cut-offs for repertoire metrics, and analyses were performed in R 3.5.3. The public reads were quality trimmed at Q25 with fastp and then assembled into clones with MiXCR by TCRdb, keeping productive beta chains. Rows are combined by CDR3 protein, so each entry shows the most common genes and DNA. What appears here as the V and J calls and clone size reflects TCRdb's work, not the paper's. This sample comprises fewer than 50,000 distinct CDR3 sequences, approximately 25% of them detected only once. The ten top clones hold less than 30% of the sample.

On the study overall, not on this receptor specifically: Limitations of the study included a small cohort and short follow-up, and the study findings need independent validation. Tumor specificity of expanded TCR clones was not determined. None of the reported P values were adjusted for multiple comparisons. Post-SBRT Shannon entropy and its change from baseline were lower in patients who developed distant metastases; baseline Shannon entropy was not associated with metastases. Differences in TRBV and TRBJ usage frequencies by metastasis status were reportedly observed in two V genes at baseline and in several V and two J genes after SBRT. A decrease in unique TCR clone counts was observed after SBRT (median approximately 9,800 before versus around 6,900 after; Wilcoxon paired P=0.011).

All patients had node-negative disease on CT and PET/CT, and none had a history of other malignancies or prior chemotherapy or radiotherapy. About 6.3 milliliters of peripheral venous blood were drawn into EDTA tubes at each of two time points. PBMCs were isolated by Ficoll-Paque Plus density-gradient centrifugation. Right after collection, samples were placed at -80 degrees C and kept there until analysis. Sequencing used PBMCs, obtained before or after stereotactic body radiation therapy (not recorded which). This receptor was obtained from a donor aged 50 or older with non-small cell lung cancer.

The bases are TGTGCCAGTAAGATGGACTACCCGGGCACAAATGAGCAGTTCTTC. This is translated as CASKMDYPGTNEQFF. The chain was built from TRBV27 and TRBJ2-1, and the D gene may be TRBD2, 6 bases matching. Spanning cysteine to phenylalanine, the CDR3 consists of 15 amino acids. Only the CDR3 region is kept as DNA, spanning 45 bases read in frame from base 1. V is cut by 9 bases and J by 7 bases, and the space between the germline ends is 22 bases. The CDR1 and CDR2 encoded by the germline V gene (reference sequence) are MNHEY and SMNVEV.